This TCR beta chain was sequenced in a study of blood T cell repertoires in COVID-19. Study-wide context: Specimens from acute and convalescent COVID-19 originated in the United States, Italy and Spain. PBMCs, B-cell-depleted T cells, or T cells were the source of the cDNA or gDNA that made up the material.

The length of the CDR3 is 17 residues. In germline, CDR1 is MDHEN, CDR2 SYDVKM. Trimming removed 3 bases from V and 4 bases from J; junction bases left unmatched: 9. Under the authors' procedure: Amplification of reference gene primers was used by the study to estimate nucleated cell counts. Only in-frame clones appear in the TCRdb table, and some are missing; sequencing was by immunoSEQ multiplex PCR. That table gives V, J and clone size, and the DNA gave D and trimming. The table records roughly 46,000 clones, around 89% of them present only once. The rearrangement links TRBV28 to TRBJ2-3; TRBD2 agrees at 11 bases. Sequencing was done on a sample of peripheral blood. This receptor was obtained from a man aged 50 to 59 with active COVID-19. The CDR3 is CASSFWIAGGQADTQYF. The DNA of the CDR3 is TGTGCCAGCAGTTTTTGGATAGCGGGAGGGCAGGCAGATACGCAGTATTTT.